Described below is a single T cell receptor (beta chain) sequence and its context. The data were obtained in a study of blood T cell repertoires in COVID-19. Study context: PBMCs, B-cell-depleted T cells, or T cells provided the cDNA or gDNA that made up the material.

Germline V lookup: CDR1 PRHDT, CDR2 FYEKMQ (reference sequence). The CDR3 contains 13 residues. Trimming at V came to 2 bases and at J to 7 bases, leaving 1 base not matched to a gene. In the source study's methods: Amplification with reference gene primers provided the estimates of nucleated cell counts. The protocol was immunoSEQ multiplex PCR, while the TCRdb copy is restricted to in-frame clones and leaves out a portion. V and J calls and clone size are copied from that table; D and trimming were computed from the DNA. The sample has around 300,000 clones, around 89% seen once. Participants had their cohort set by participant-reported clinical history. The recovered donors of Cohort 3 showed two negative PCRs, clearance, or symptom resolution.

The receptor comes from a woman younger than 30 who had recovered from COVID-19. V usage is TRBV13 and J usage is TRBJ2-2; TRBD2 aligns across 7 bases. The sequencing sample was made of PBMCs or T cells enriched from blood (not recorded which). The CDR3 reads CASSLRGVGELFF. The CDR3 DNA follows: TGTGCCAGCAGCTTACGGGGGGTCGGGGAGCTGTTTTTT.